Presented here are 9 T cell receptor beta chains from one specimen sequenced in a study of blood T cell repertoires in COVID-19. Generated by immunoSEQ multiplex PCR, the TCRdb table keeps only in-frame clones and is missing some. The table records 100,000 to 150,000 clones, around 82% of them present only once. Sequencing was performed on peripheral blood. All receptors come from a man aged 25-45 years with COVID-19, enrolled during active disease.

CDR3 protein: CASSPGGPGSSNQPQHF. The CDR3 DNA is TGCGCCAGCAGCCCCGGGGGACCCGGCTCGAGCAATCAGCCCCAGCATTTT. The J gene is TRBJ1-5, the V gene TRBV4-1, with D possibly TRBD1 on 5 matching bases. V lost 4 bases and J 1 base, leaving 17 bases between the germline ends. The CDR3 length is 17 residues. Germline loops: CDR1 MGHRA, CDR2 YSYEKL.

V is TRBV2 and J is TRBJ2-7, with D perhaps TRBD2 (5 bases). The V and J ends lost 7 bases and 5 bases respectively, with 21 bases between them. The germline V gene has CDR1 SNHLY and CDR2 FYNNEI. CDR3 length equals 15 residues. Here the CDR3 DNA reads TGTGCCAGCATTCTCGGACTCATTGCTCGGGACGAGCAGTACTTC. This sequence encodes CASILGLIARDEQYF.

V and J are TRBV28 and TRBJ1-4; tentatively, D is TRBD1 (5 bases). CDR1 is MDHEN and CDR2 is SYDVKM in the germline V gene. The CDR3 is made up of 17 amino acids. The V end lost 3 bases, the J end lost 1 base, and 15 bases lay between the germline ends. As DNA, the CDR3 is TGTGCCAGCAGTTTCGATCGTTGGGGGGGAACTAATGAAAAACTGTTTTTT. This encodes CASSFDRWGGTNEKLFF.

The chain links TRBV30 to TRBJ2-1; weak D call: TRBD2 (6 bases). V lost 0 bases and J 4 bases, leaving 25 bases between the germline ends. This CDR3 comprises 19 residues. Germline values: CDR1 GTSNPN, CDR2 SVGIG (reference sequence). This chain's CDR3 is CAWSVLGRDFFGIYNEQFF. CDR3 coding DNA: TGTGCCTGGAGTGTACTGGGCAGGGACTTTTTTGGGATATACAATGAGCAGTTCTTC.

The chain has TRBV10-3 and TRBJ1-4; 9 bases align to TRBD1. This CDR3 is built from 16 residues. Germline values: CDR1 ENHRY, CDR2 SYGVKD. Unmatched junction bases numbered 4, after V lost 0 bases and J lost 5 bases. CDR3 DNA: TGTGCCATCAGTGAGTCACCCGGGACAGGGAATGAAAAACTGTTTTTT. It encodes CAISESPGTGNEKLFF.

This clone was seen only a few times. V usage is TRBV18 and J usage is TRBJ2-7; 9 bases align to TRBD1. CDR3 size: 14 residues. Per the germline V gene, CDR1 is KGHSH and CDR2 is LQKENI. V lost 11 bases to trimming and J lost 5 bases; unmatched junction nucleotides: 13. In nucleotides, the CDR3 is TGTGCCGCCTCAACAGGGACAGGGAGGAACGAGCAGTACTTC. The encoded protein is CAASTGTGRNEQYF.

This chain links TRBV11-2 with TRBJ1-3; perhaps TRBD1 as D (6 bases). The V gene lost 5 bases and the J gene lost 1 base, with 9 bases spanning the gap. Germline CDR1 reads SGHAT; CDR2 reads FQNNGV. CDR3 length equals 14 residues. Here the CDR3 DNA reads TGTGCCAGCAGCGCGACAGGTTCTGGAAACACCATATATTTT. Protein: CASSATGSGNTIYF.

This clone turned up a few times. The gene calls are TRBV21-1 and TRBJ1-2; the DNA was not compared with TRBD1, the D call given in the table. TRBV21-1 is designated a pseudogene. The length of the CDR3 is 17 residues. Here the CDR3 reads CASSKAVDRVKGYGYTF. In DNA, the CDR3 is TGTGCCAGCAGCAAAGCTGTAGACAGGGTAAAAGGCTATGGCTACACCTTC.

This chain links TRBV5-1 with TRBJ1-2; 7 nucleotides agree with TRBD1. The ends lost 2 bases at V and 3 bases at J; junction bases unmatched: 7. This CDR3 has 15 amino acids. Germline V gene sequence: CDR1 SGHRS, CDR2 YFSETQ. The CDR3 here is CASSLSGQRDYGYTF. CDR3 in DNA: TGCGCCAGCAGCTTATCGGGACAGCGTGACTATGGCTACACCTTC.